The 19 T cell receptor beta chains given below trace back to one sample, sequenced in a study of human T cells and chemical hapten exposure. Time point reported: pre-sensitization, week 0. The treatment: therapeutic diphenylcyclopropenone sensitization with weekly scalp DPC. TCRdb re-derived calls from the RACE reads in MiXCR, one entry per CDR3 protein. Among roughly 260,000 distinct CDR3 sequences listed, over 8% were seen once. This sample comprised whole blood, obtained in connection with sensitization to the hapten diphenylcyclopropenone (DPC). The source is a woman aged 40 to 50 with alopecia areata. Some clones in this sample may be carry-over from other donors' samples.

This clonotype was recorded many times. The J gene is TRBJ2-2, the V gene TRBV29-1; TRBD2 matches at 15 bases. Germline CDR1 SQVTM, CDR2 ANQGSEA. J was trimmed by 4 bases and V by 3 bases; bases with no gene match: 3. CDR3 length: 16 amino acids. The CDR3 DNA reads as TGCAGCGTTGAGGGACTAGCGGGAGGTTCCACCGGGGAGCTGTTTTTT. Translation gives CSVEGLAGGSTGELFF.

This clonotype was counted only a few times. The chain uses TRBV4-3 and TRBJ1-3; D unclear. Germline V lookup: CDR1 LGHNA, CDR2 YSLEER. CDR3 length: 15 residues. V gave up 0 bases and J gave up 4 bases, with 10 bases separating them. The CDR3 loop reads CASSQEAGSGNTIYF. CDR3 nucleotides: TGCGCCAGCAGCCAAGAGGCAGGTTCGGGAAACACCATATATTTT.

This clonotype has only a few counts. The rearrangement links TRBV29-1 to TRBJ2-3; D might be TRBD1 or TRBD2, each matching 7 bases. CDR1 is SQVTM and CDR2 is ANQGSEA in the germline V gene. Between the trimmed V and J ends, which lost 6 bases and 1 base, there was a span of 14 bases. The CDR3 sequence is 14 residues long. CDR3 sequence: CSVDREGRTDTQYF. CDR3 DNA: TGCAGCGTCGACAGGGAGGGGCGCACAGATACGCAGTATTTT.

Only a few counts were recorded for this clonotype. The chain carries TRBV5-1 and TRBJ2-5; no reliable D call. Per the germline V gene, CDR1 is SGHRS and CDR2 is YFSETQ. The CDR3 length is 13 residues. The V end lost 7 bases, the J end lost 0 bases, and 10 bases lay between the germline ends. The CDR3 spells CASWQAYQETQYF. In DNA form, the CDR3 reads TGCGCCAGCTGGCAGGCTTACCAAGAGACCCAGTACTTC.

This clonotype was observed a handful of times. This sequence joins TRBV4-2 and TRBJ2-7, with 7 bases matching TRBD1. V shed 1 base and J 2 bases; nucleotides not matched to a gene: 2. This CDR3 region has 14 residues. Germline V gene data show CDR1 as LGHNA and CDR2 as YNFKEQ. The CDR3 coding sequence is TGTGCCAGCAGCCAAGTTGGGACAGCCTACGAGCAGTACTTC. Its protein is CASSQVGTAYEQYF.

This clonotype was observed at least ten times. This chain links TRBV12-3 or TRBV12-4 with TRBJ1-2; D gene unclear. V lost 1 base to trimming and J lost 6 bases, with 12 bases between them. CDR3 length: 14 residues. CDR3 in amino acids: CASSLGGVPHGYTF. Written as DNA, the CDR3 is TGTGCCAGCAGTTTAGGGGGTGTCCCTCATGGCTACACCTTC.

The sample holds a few counts of this clonotype. The V and J genes are TRBV6-2 or TRBV6-3 and TRBJ1-5, with 7 bases identical to TRBD1. V trimming: 7 bases; J trimming: 4 bases; junction bases outside the gene matches: 10. Germline V gene data show CDR1 as MNHEY and CDR2 as SVGEGT. The CDR3 loop spans 15 amino acids. CDR3 coding DNA: TGTGCCAGCACGGGGAGGACAGGTGGAAATCAGCCCCAGCATTTT. This encodes CASTGRTGGNQPQHF.

This clonotype was seen more than once but under ten times. The V gene is TRBV6-4, the J gene TRBJ2-1; D unresolved. The CDR3 covers 9 residues. V was shortened by 9 bases and J by 4 bases, with 1 base between the two germline ends. CDR1 and CDR2 from the germline V gene are MRHNA and SNTAGT. The CDR3 loop is CASYNEQFF. CDR3 DNA: TGTGCCAGTTACAATGAGCAGTTCTTC.

V and J are TRBV7-2 and TRBJ1-2, with 7 bases aligning to TRBD1. CDR3 size: 13 residues. Trimming at V came to 4 bases and at J to 7 bases, leaving 6 bases not matched to a gene. CDR1 and CDR2 from the germline V gene are SGHTA and FQGNSA. For the CDR3, the DNA is TGTGCCAGCAGCTCCCGACAGGGCGCTGGCTACACCTTC. Translating it yields CASSSRQGAGYTF.

This clonotype was seen a few times. The J gene is TRBJ2-7, the V gene TRBV9; the D gene could be TRBD1 or TRBD2 (5 bases each). This CDR3 comprises 13 residues. CDR1 and CDR2 from the germline V gene are SGDLS and YYNGEE. The V and J ends lost 7 bases and 6 bases respectively, with 17 bases between them. CDR3 nucleotide sequence: TGTGCCAGCGGGACGAAAGCTCGGGGCGAGCAGTACTTC. It yields the protein CASGTKARGEQYF.

This clonotype has ten or more counts. The chain employs TRBV13 and TRBJ2-1; D is unclear. The CDR3 sequence is 13 residues long. The V gene lost 4 bases and the J gene lost 5 bases, with 9 bases spanning the gap. CDR1 is PRHDT and CDR2 is FYEKMQ in the germline V gene (reference sequence). CDR3: CASSYLRDNEQFF. The CDR3 DNA follows: TGTGCCAGCAGCTATCTCAGAGACAATGAGCAGTTCTTC.

This clonotype occurred a few times. V usage is TRBV20-1 and J usage is TRBJ1-1; D might be TRBD1 (5 bases). The CDR3 loop spans 15 amino acids. Germline CDR1 reads DFQATT; CDR2 reads SNEGSKA (reference sequence). Deletions cut 5 bases from V and 3 bases from J, with 19 bases between. In DNA form, the CDR3 reads TGCAGTGCTTCACTCATGGGGCTGGAGGACACTGAAGCTTTCTTT. Its protein is CSASLMGLEDTEAFF.

This clonotype showed up many times. V usage is TRBV6-6 and J usage is TRBJ1-6; tentatively, D is TRBD1 (6 bases). Trimming cost V 4 bases and J 7 bases, with 14 bases left between them. CDR3 length equals 15 residues. The V gene's germline CDR1 is MNHNY and CDR2 SVGAGI (reference sequence). The CDR3 region has the DNA TGTGCCAGCAGTTCGAACAGGGAGCGAAATTCACCCCTCCACTTT. This codes for CASSSNRERNSPLHF.

This clonotype has a count of ten or more. V gene TRBV7-9 combines with J gene TRBJ2-7; perhaps TRBD1 as D (6 bases). Trimming pared 4 bases from V and 3 bases from J, leaving 13 bases between. In germline, CDR1 is SEHNR, CDR2 FQNEAQ (reference sequence). CDR3 length equals 14 residues. The CDR3 loop is CASSSNDRHYEQYF. Written as DNA, the CDR3 is TGTGCCAGCAGCTCGAATGACAGGCACTACGAGCAGTACTTC. Full variable domain (remainder filled in from reference TRBV7-9 and TRBJ2-7): DTGVSQNPRHKITKRGQNVTFRCDPISEHNRLYWYRQTLGQGPEFLTYFQNEAQLEKSRLLSDRFSAERPKGSFSTLEIQRTEQGDSAMYLCASSSNDRHYEQYFGPGTRLTVT.

In this sample, this clonotype turned up a few times. CDR3 region: CASMSGSNGETQYF. The CDR3 DNA reads as TGTGCCAGCATGAGCGGGAGTAATGGGGAGACCCAGTACTTC. The gene calls are TRBV5-4 and TRBJ2-5, with TRBD2 matching 8 bases. The CDR3 totals 14 residues. Trimming at V came to 6 bases and at J to 5 bases, leaving 9 bases not matched to a gene. Germline CDR1 SGHNT, CDR2 YYREEE (reference sequence). Together with reference TRBV5-4 and TRBJ2-5, the CDR3 gives the full variable domain: ETGVTQSPTHLIKTRGQQVTLRCSSQSGHNTVSWYQQALGQGPQFIFQYYREEENGRGNFPPRFSGLQFPNYSSELNVNALELDDSALYLCASMSGSNGETQYFGPGTRLLVL.

The chain is built from TRBV4-2 and TRBJ1-4; 7 nucleotides align to TRBD1. The CDR3 has 16 amino acids. The V gene end was trimmed by 2 bases and the J gene end by 8 bases; junction bases not matched to a gene: 11. CDR1 LGHNA and CDR2 YNFKEQ come from the germline V gene. The CDR3 here is CASSQRAEQGGEKLFF. CDR3 DNA sequence: TGTGCCAGCAGCCAAAGGGCCGAGCAGGGGGGCGAAAAACTGTTTTTT.

V and J are TRBV20-1 and TRBJ1-1, with D perhaps TRBD1 (5 bases). V lost 3 bases, J lost 0 bases, and 11 bases lay in between. Looked up from germline, CDR1 is DFQATT and CDR2 is SNEGSKA (reference sequence). The CDR3 totals 14 residues. The CDR3 region is CSARGPQLNTEAFF. In DNA form, the CDR3 reads TGCAGTGCTAGGGGGCCACAGCTGAACACTGAAGCTTTCTTT.

This chain links TRBV29-1 with TRBJ2-3, with D perhaps matching TRBD1 or TRBD2 (6 bases each). Germline CDR1 is SQVTM and CDR2 is ANQGSEA. Trimming left V 3 bases short and J 6 bases short, with 10 bases between. The CDR3 contains 12 residues. The CDR3 DNA reads TGCAGCGTTGATATCGGGGGCGATACGCAGTATTTT. This codes for CSVDIGGDTQYF.

This clonotype has ten or more counts. The CDR3 DNA sequence: TGTGCCAGCAGTTTATGGGCAGATAACAATGAGCAGTTCTTC. Its protein is CASSLWADNNEQFF. The rearrangement uses TRBV27 and TRBJ2-1; D not resolved. This CDR3 region has 14 residues. V gave up 1 base and J gave up 5 bases, with 9 bases separating them. CDR1 and CDR2 from the germline V gene are MNHEY and SMNVEV (reference sequence).